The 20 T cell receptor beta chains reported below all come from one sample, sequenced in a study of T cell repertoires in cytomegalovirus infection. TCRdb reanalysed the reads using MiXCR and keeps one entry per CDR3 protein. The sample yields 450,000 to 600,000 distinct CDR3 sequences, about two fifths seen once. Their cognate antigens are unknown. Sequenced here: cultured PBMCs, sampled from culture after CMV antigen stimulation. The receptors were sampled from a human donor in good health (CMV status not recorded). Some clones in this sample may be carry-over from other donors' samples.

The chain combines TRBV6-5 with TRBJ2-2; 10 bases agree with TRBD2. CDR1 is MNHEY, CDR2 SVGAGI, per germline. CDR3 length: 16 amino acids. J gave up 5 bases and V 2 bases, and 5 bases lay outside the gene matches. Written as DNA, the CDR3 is TGTGCCAGCAGTTACCTAGCGGGAGAAGGGACCGGGGAGCTGTTTTTT. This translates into CASSYLAGEGTGELFF.

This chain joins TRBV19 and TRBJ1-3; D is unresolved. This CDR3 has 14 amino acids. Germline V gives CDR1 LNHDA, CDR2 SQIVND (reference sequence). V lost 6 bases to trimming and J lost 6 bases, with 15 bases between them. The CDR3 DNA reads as TGTGCCAGTAGCTCTCGGTCTCCGGAAAACACCATATATTTT. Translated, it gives CASSSRSPENTIYF.

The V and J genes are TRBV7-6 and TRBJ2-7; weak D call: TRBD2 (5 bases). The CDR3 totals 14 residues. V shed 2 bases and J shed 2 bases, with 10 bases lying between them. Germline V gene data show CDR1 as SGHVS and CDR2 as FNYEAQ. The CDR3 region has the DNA TGTGCCAGCAGCTTAAAGGCCGGGACCTACGAGCAGTACTTC. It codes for CASSLKAGTYEQYF.

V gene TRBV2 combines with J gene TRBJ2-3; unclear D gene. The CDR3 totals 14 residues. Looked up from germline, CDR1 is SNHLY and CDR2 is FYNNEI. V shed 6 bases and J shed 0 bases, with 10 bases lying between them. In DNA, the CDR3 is TGTGCCAGCAGACAGAATCCTAGCACAGATACGCAGTATTTT. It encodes CASRQNPSTDTQYF.

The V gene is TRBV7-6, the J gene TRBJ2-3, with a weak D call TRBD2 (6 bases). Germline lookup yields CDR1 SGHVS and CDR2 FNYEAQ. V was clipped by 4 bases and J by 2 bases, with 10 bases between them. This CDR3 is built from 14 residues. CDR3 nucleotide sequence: TGTGCCAGCAGCTCAAGGGACTCCACAGATACGCAGTATTTT. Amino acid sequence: CASSSRDSTDTQYF.

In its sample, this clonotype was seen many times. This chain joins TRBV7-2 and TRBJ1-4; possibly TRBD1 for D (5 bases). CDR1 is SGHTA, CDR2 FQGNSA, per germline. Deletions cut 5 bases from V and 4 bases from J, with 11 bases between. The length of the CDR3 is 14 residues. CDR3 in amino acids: CASSLGHGNEKLFF. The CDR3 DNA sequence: TGTGCCAGCAGCCTGGGGCATGGTAATGAAAAACTGTTTTTT.

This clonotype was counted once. The CDR3 protein is CSVVNGSVYEQFF. The CDR3 bases are TGCAGCGTTGTAAACGGGAGTGTGTATGAGCAGTTCTTC. The rearrangement joins TRBV29-1 to TRBJ2-1; D may be TRBD2 (6 bases). This CDR3 has 13 amino acids. From germline, CDR1 is SQVTM and CDR2 ANQGSEA. The V end was cut by 4 bases, the J end by 8 bases, with 15 bases between.

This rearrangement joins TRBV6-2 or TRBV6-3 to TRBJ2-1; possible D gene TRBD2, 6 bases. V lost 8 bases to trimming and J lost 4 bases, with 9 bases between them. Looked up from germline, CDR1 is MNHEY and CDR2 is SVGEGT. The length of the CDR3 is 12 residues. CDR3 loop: CASGGIYNEQFF. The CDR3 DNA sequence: TGTGCCAGCGGGGGGATTTACAATGAGCAGTTCTTC.

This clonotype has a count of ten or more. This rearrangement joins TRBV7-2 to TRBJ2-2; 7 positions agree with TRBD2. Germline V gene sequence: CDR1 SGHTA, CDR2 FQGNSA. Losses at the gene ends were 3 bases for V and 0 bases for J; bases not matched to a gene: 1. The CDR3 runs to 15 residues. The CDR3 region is CASSLGGANTGELFF. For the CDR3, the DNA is TGTGCCAGCAGCTTGGGGGGGGCGAACACCGGGGAGCTGTTTTTT.

CDR3 protein: CASRRNDAGDGVDTQYF. CDR3 DNA sequence: TGTGCCAGCAGGAGAAATGACGCGGGAGACGGGGTGGATACGCAGTATTTT. The chain recombines TRBV6-2 or TRBV6-3 with TRBJ2-3; the match to TRBD2 covers 7 bases. Germline trimming cut 6 bases from V and 6 bases from J; bases unmatched to any gene: 18. The CDR3 extends over 17 amino acids. Germline CDR1 and CDR2: MNHEY and SVGEGT.

The CDR3 spells CASRTGQSDTQYF. The CDR3 DNA follows: TGTGCCAGCAGGACAGGGCAGTCAGATACGCAGTATTTT. The chain uses TRBV6-5 and TRBJ2-3, with 7 bases aligning to TRBD1. V shed 6 bases and J 4 bases; nucleotides not matched to a gene: 4. CDR3 size: 13 residues. The germline CDR1 and CDR2 sequences are MNHEY and SVGAGI.

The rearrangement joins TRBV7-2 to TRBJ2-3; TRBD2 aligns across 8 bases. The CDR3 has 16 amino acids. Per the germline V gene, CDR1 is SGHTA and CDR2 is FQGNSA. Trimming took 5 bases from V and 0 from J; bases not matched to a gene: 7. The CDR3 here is CASSPRAGGSTDTQYF. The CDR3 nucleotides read TGTGCCAGCAGCCCAAGGGCGGGGGGAAGCACAGATACGCAGTATTTT.

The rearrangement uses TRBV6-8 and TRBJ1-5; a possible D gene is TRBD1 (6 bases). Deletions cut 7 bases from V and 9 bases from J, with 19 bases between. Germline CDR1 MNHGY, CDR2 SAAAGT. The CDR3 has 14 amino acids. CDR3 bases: TGTGCCAGCATGGCCCTACAGGGCCCCTCGCCCCAGCATTTT. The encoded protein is CASMALQGPSPQHF.

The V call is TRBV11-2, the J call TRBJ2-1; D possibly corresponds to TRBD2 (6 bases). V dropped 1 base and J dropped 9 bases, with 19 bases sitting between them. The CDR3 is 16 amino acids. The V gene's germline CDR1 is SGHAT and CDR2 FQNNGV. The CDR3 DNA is TGTGCCAGCAGCTTAGCTCGAGCGGGCCGCCCCGGTGAGCAGTTCTTC. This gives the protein CASSLARAGRPGEQFF.

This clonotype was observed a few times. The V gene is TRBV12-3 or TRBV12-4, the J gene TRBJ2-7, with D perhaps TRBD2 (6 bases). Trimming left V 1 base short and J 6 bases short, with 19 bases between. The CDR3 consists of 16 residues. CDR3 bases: TGTGCCAGCAGTTTAGACTTACCCAGTGCCGGGGGCGAGCAGTACTTC. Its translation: CASSLDLPSAGGEQYF.

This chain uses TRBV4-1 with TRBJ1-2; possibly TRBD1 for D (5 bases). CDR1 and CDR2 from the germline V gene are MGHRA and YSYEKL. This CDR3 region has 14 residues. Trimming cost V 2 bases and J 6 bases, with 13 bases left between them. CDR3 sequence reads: CASSQQGVEHGYTF. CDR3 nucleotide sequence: TGCGCCAGCAGCCAACAGGGAGTGGAACATGGCTACACCTTC.

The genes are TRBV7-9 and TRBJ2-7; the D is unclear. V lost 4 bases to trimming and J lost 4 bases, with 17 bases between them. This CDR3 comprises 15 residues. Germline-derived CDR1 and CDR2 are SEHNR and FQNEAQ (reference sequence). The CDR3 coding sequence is TGTGCCAGCAGCTCACCTAGATCCCCTTGGTACGAGCAGTACTTC. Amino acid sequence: CASSSPRSPWYEQYF.

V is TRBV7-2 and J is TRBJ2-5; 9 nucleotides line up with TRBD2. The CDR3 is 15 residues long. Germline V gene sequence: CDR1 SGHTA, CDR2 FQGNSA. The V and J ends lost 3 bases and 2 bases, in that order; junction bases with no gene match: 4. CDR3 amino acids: CASSLASGIQETQYF. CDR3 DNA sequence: TGTGCCAGCAGCTTGGCTAGCGGGATACAAGAGACCCAGTACTTC.

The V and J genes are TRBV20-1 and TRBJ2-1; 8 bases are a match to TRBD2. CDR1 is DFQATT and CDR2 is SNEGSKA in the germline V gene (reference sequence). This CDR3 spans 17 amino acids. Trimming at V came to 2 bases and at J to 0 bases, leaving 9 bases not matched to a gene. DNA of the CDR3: TGCAGTGCTAGACGCGGGGGGCCCTCGGGCTCCTACAATGAGCAGTTCTTC. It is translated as CSARRGGPSGSYNEQFF.

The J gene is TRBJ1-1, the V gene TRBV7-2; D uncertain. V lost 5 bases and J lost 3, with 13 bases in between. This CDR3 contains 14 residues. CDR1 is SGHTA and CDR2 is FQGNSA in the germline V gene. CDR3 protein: CASSELGGYTEAFF. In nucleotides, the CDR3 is TGTGCCAGCAGCGAGCTGGGTGGCTACACTGAAGCTTTCTTT.